The 32 T cell receptor beta chains below come from one sample, sequenced in a study of T-cell reconstitution after alpha-beta-depleted transplantation in children. Unique molecular identifiers tagged the TCRbeta library. TCRdb analysed the PCR reads with MiXCR anew, one entry per CDR3 protein. The profile covers 210,000 or so distinct CDR3 sequences, with roughly 9% appearing a single time and about 6.2% taken by the ten largest. The sequenced sample was PBMCs from the stem cell graft donor, obtained from the stem cell graft. These receptors all stem from a human donor who donated a stem cell graft to a child with acute lymphoblastic leukemia.

The sample holds a few counts of this clonotype. J is TRBJ1-2 and V is TRBV28; D is ambiguous. Germline V CDR1 and CDR2: MDHEN, SYDVKM. CDR3 length equals 13 residues. Trimming pared 1 base from V and 5 bases from J, leaving 8 bases between. The CDR3: CASSLSEVYGYTF. The DNA for the CDR3 is TGTGCCAGCAGTTTATCCGAGGTTTATGGCTACACCTTC.

The rearrangement links TRBV27 to TRBJ2-4; TRBD1 agrees at 9 bases. The germline V gene has CDR1 MNHEY and CDR2 SMNVEV (reference sequence). Losses at the gene ends were 5 bases for V and 8 bases for J; bases not matched to a gene: 7. The CDR3 runs to 14 residues. The CDR3 reads CASSERDREDIQYF. CDR3 nucleotides: TGTGCCAGCAGTGAACGGGACAGGGAAGACATTCAGTACTTC.

This clonotype was recorded a few times. The chain carries TRBV3-1 and TRBJ1-1; 9 bases align to TRBD1. CDR3 length: 16 residues. J was trimmed by 3 bases and V by 3 bases; bases with no gene match: 8. Germline loops: CDR1 LGHDT, CDR2 YNNKEL (reference sequence). CDR3 nucleotide sequence: TGTGCCAGCAGCCAGACGTACGGACAGGGGTACACTGAAGCTTTCTTT. It yields the protein CASSQTYGQGYTEAFF.

This clonotype was observed a few times. The chain links TRBV12-3 or TRBV12-4 to TRBJ1-1; perhaps TRBD1 as D (5 bases). The CDR3 is 14 amino acids. Trimming left V 4 bases short and J 4 bases short, with 13 bases between. Written as DNA, the CDR3 is TGTGCCAGCAGTTCGGAGACAGAGGTCACTGAAGCTTTCTTT. This codes for CASSSETEVTEAFF.

This clonotype was found a few times. This chain uses TRBV12-3 or TRBV12-4 with TRBJ1-6; D is unclear. V was pared by 5 bases and J by 7 bases, with 9 bases between. This CDR3 has 13 amino acids. The CDR3 coding sequence is TGTGCCAGCAGTCCGGTGGGGAATTCACCCCTCCACTTT. It translates to CASSPVGNSPLHF.

This clonotype was found a few times. This chain's CDR3 is CASSVVSGAETGELFF. As DNA, the CDR3 is TGTGCCAGCAGCGTAGTCTCGGGGGCAGAAACCGGGGAGCTGTTTTTT. The chain has TRBV9 and TRBJ2-2; possibly TRBD1 or TRBD2 for D (6 bases each). Germline V gene data show CDR1 as SGDLS and CDR2 as YYNGEE. V lost 0 bases and J lost 5, with 14 bases in between. The CDR3 covers 16 residues.

This clonotype was counted ten times or more. V usage is TRBV12-3 or TRBV12-4 and J usage is TRBJ2-5; D uncertain. This CDR3 contains 13 residues. Between the trimmed V and J ends, which lost 0 bases and 1 base, there was a span of 3 bases. CDR3 amino acids: CASSLASQETQYF. The DNA for the CDR3 is TGTGCCAGCAGTTTAGCCAGCCAAGAGACCCAGTACTTC.

Ten or more counts support this clonotype. The chain has TRBV4-2 and TRBJ2-1, with 8 bases that match TRBD2. Germline V gives CDR1 LGHNA, CDR2 YNFKEQ. CDR3 size: 16 residues. V was pared by 2 bases and J by 2 bases, with 5 bases of the junction left unmatched. The CDR3 spells CASSQNGGAAYNEQFF. The CDR3 DNA is TGTGCCAGCAGCCAAAACGGGGGGGCCGCCTACAATGAGCAGTTCTTC.

This clonotype was counted between two and nine times. The J gene is TRBJ1-2, the V gene TRBV12-3 or TRBV12-4; D perhaps matches TRBD1 (6 bases). The CDR3 has 15 amino acids. Trimming shortened V by 5 bases and J by 6 bases, and 19 bases separated the two germline ends. CDR3 in DNA: TGTGCCAGCAGTCCCTACAGGGAGCCCCTCCATGGCTACACCTTC. It specifies CASSPYREPLHGYTF.

Note on this clonotype: This clone may be a read error of a much larger clone one base away. This chain uses TRBV20-1 with TRBJ1-3; no firm D call. The V gene's germline CDR1 is DFQATT and CDR2 SNEGSKA (reference sequence). This CDR3 contains 14 residues. Here the CDR3 DNA reads TGCAGTACTAGACAAAGGAATTCTGGAAACACCATATATTTT. This gives the protein CSTRQRNSGNTIYF.

The rearrangement joins TRBV5-1 to TRBJ2-5, with 8 nucleotides matching TRBD2. This CDR3 is 15 amino acids long. Trimming took 0 bases from V and 1 from J; bases not matched to a gene: 2. The germline V gene has CDR1 SGHRS and CDR2 YFSETQ. In nucleotides, the CDR3 is TGCGCCAGCAGCTTGGCGGGACTAGTCCAAGAGACCCAGTACTTC. Translated, it gives CASSLAGLVQETQYF.

This clonotype was observed a few times. J is TRBJ1-2 and V is TRBV13; D is perhaps TRBD1 (5 bases). The V end lost 6 bases, the J end lost 5 bases, and 25 bases lay between the germline ends. The germline V gene encodes CDR1 PRHDT and CDR2 FYEKMQ (reference sequence). The CDR3 covers 17 residues. CDR3 residues: CASRPSGFSSAGYGYTF. In DNA, the CDR3 is TGTGCCAGCAGGCCTTCAGGGTTTTCTAGTGCGGGTTATGGCTACACCTTC.

The chain is built from TRBV27 and TRBJ2-5; maybe TRBD2 (5 bases). Germline loops: CDR1 MNHEY, CDR2 SMNVEV (reference sequence). Trimming pared 5 bases from V and 4 bases from J, leaving 23 bases between. CDR3 size: 17 residues. CDR3 DNA: TGTGCCAGCAGTCCCGGGCCCGTAGCGCCCAAACGAGAGACCCAGTACTTC. Translation: CASSPGPVAPKRETQYF.

The chain links TRBV6-1 to TRBJ1-1; TRBD1 might be the D (6 bases). Per germline, CDR1 MNHNS and CDR2 SASEGT. CDR3 size: 13 residues. V was pared by 4 bases and J by 5 bases, with 11 bases between. The CDR3 reads CASSGGGHTEAFF. In DNA form, the CDR3 reads TGTGCCAGCAGTGGGGGGGGGCATACTGAAGCTTTCTTT.

Turning to this clonotype: The junction shows a germline mismatch at one end, possibly a read error. The rearrangement uses TRBV4-1 and TRBJ2-3; 14 bases line up with TRBD2. The CDR3 is made up of 14 amino acids. Germline V gene sequence: CDR1 MGHRA, CDR2 YSYEKL. The CDR3 region is CASRRLAGGNTHYF. The DNA for the CDR3 is TGCGCCAGCAGGCGACTAGCGGGGGGGAATACGCATTATTTT.

This clonotype was seen a handful of times. The rearrangement links TRBV12-3 or TRBV12-4 to TRBJ2-1, with D perhaps matching TRBD1 (6 bases). V lost 9 bases and J lost 5, with 14 bases in between. The CDR3 length is 13 residues. The CDR3 region is CASRKDSNNEQFF. CDR3 coding DNA: TGTGCCAGTCGGAAGGACAGCAACAATGAGCAGTTCTTC.

This clonotype was observed a handful of times. This rearrangement joins TRBV7-2 to TRBJ2-3; unclear D gene. The V end was cut by 5 bases, the J end by 4 bases, with 16 bases between. Germline lookup yields CDR1 SGHTA and CDR2 FQGNSA. The CDR3 consists of 15 residues. CDR3 nucleotide sequence: TGTGCCAGCAGCCCCAAAGATTTTCAGTCAGATACGCAGTATTTT. Translation gives CASSPKDFQSDTQYF.

This clonotype was found many times. The chain links TRBV9 to TRBJ1-1, with D possibly matching TRBD1 (5 bases). V dropped 7 bases and J dropped 2 bases, with 12 bases sitting between them. Germline values: CDR1 SGDLS, CDR2 YYNGEE. The CDR3 sequence is 13 residues long. CDR3 sequence reads: CASGGGSNTEAFF. In DNA form, the CDR3 reads TGTGCCAGCGGGGGAGGAAGTAACACTGAAGCTTTCTTT.

At least ten counts were recorded for this clonotype. This chain connects TRBV12-3 or TRBV12-4 to TRBJ2-5; D possibly matches TRBD1 or TRBD2 (5 bases each). CDR3 length: 15 amino acids. V lost 5 bases and J 4 bases, leaving 17 bases between the germline ends. CDR3 DNA: TGTGCCAGCAGTCTCCCATCAGCAGGGAGAGAGACCCAGTACTTC. Protein product: CASSLPSAGRETQYF.

This clonotype occurred a few times. The chain recombines TRBV5-1 with TRBJ1-1; tentatively, D is TRBD1 (5 bases). The CDR3 contains 13 residues. V lost 6 bases and J 4 bases, leaving 13 bases between the germline ends. Per germline, CDR1 SGHRS and CDR2 YFSETQ. CDR3 loop: CASTRDGGTEAFF. The CDR3 coding sequence is TGCGCCAGCACCCGTGATGGGGGCACTGAAGCTTTCTTT.

This chain connects TRBV24-1 to TRBJ2-1, with TRBD1 matching over 9 bases. J was trimmed by 9 bases and V by 9 bases; bases with no gene match: 8. From germline, CDR1 is KGHDR and CDR2 SFDVKD. The CDR3 consists of 13 residues. The CDR3 here is CATWDRVLGEQFF. The DNA for the CDR3 is TGTGCCACCTGGGACAGGGTGTTGGGTGAGCAGTTCTTC.

This clonotype was detected only a few times. This chain joins TRBV14 and TRBJ2-6; D unclear. Trimming shortened V by 1 base and J by 4 bases, and 23 bases separated the two germline ends. The germline V gene encodes CDR1 SGHDN and CDR2 FVKESK. The CDR3 spans 20 residues. This CDR3 reads CASSQGLTATIPLGANVLTF. The DNA for the CDR3 is TGTGCCAGCAGCCAAGGCCTCACAGCTACCATTCCTCTCGGGGCCAACGTCCTGACTTTC.

This clonotype was recorded a few times. The chain combines TRBV10-3 with TRBJ2-5, with 9 positions matching TRBD2. V dropped 4 bases and J dropped 7; count of bases not matched to a gene: 13. The CDR3 is 16 residues long. CDR1 ENHRY and CDR2 SYGVKD come from the germline V gene. This CDR3 is CAISGGPAGGRWTQYF. The CDR3, as DNA: TGTGCCATCAGTGGCGGTCCAGCGGGGGGCCGCTGGACCCAGTACTTC.

This clonotype was seen ten or more times. J is TRBJ1-2 and V is TRBV12-3 or TRBV12-4, with 7 bases matching TRBD1. The CDR3 has 18 residues. V shed 6 bases, J shed 1 base, and the junction held 17 bases outside the gene matches. In nucleotides, the CDR3 is TGTGCCAGCAGCCGTCTCCGAGGGGGCCAGGGGAATAACTATGGCTACACCTTC. This sequence encodes CASSRLRGGQGNNYGYTF.

CDR3 protein: CASSLAGVGRLTGELFF. The CDR3 DNA reads TGTGCCAGCAGCTTAGCCGGCGTGGGACGCCTGACCGGGGAGCTGTTTTTT. The genes are TRBV7-6 and TRBJ2-2; D possibly matches TRBD1 or TRBD2 (5 bases each). The germline gives CDR1 SGHVS, CDR2 FNYEAQ. The V end was cut by 0 bases, the J end by 5 bases, with 16 bases between. CDR3 length: 17 amino acids.

The chain is built from TRBV7-9 and TRBJ2-4; tentative D call: TRBD2 (6 bases). Trimming cost V 5 bases and J 7 bases, with 12 bases left between them. Germline CDR1 and CDR2: SEHNR and FQNEAQ (reference sequence). CDR3 length: 13 residues. Written as DNA, the CDR3 is TGTGCCAGCAGCCAGATGGAGGGTAACATTCAGTACTTC. Protein: CASSQMEGNIQYF.

The chain joins TRBV29-1 to TRBJ1-1; TRBD1 is a possible D gene (6 bases). Germline CDR1 reads SQVTM; CDR2 reads ANQGSEA. V was clipped by 7 bases and J by 1 base, with 13 bases between them. The CDR3 contains 13 residues. The CDR3 region has the DNA TGCAGCGGGGGGGGACACCCGAACACTGAAGCTTTCTTT. Its translation: CSGGGHPNTEAFF.

The CDR3 DNA sequence: TGTGCCAGCAGCCAGGGACCGGGGGAAAAACTGTTTTTT. It encodes CASSQGPGEKLFF. The chain employs TRBV3-1 and TRBJ1-4; D is possibly TRBD1 (5 bases). Per the germline V gene, CDR1 is LGHDT and CDR2 is YNNKEL (reference sequence). With 3 bases removed from V and 8 bases from J, the gap between germline ends came to 10 bases. The CDR3 contains 13 residues.

The chain uses TRBV20-1 and TRBJ2-7, with 14 nucleotides matching TRBD2. Germline V gene sequence: CDR1 DFQATT, CDR2 SNEGSKA (reference sequence). This CDR3 is built from 16 residues. Trimming removed 6 bases from V and 1 base from J; junction bases left unmatched: 8. Here the CDR3 DNA reads TGCAGTGCCAACACCGGGACTAGCGGGAGTTCCTACGAGCAGTACTTC. Translation: CSANTGTSGSSYEQYF.

This clonotype was counted many times. The chain employs TRBV5-1 and TRBJ2-2, with D unclear. Germline V lookup: CDR1 SGHRS, CDR2 YFSETQ. Trimming shortened V by 3 bases and J by 3 bases, and 9 bases separated the two germline ends. The CDR3 length is 14 residues. CDR3 region: CASSWATDTGELFF. The CDR3 DNA reads as TGCGCCAGCAGCTGGGCGACGGACACCGGGGAGCTGTTTTTT.

The sample holds a few counts of this clonotype. The genes are TRBV11-3 and TRBJ2-1; D gene unclear. This CDR3 spans 14 amino acids. CDR1 SGHNT and CDR2 YENEEA come from the germline V gene. V lost 2 bases and J 5 bases, leaving 10 bases between the germline ends. This chain's CDR3 is CASSLIRGNNEQFF. CDR3 bases: TGTGCCAGCAGCTTAATCCGCGGAAACAATGAGCAGTTCTTC.

This clonotype was detected many times. This rearrangement joins TRBV19 to TRBJ2-2; 9 bases match TRBD1. This CDR3 is 14 amino acids long. Germline lookup yields CDR1 LNHDA and CDR2 SQIVND (reference sequence). V dropped 6 bases and J dropped 3; count of bases not matched to a gene: 2. The chain's CDR3 is CASRGQGYTGELFF. CDR3 sequence (DNA): TGTGCCAGTAGGGGACAGGGCTACACCGGGGAGCTGTTTTTT.